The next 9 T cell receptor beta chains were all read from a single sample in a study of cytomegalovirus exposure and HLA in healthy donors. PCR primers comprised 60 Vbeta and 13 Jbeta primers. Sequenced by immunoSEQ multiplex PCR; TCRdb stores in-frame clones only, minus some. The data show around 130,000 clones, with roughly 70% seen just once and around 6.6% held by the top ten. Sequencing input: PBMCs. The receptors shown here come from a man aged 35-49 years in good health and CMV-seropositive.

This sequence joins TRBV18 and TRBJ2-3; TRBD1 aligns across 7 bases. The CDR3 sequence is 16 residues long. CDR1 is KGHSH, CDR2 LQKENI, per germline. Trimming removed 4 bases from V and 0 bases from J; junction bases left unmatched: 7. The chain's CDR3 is CASSRKGATSTDTQYF. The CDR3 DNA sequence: TGTGCCAGCTCACGGAAGGGGGCCACTAGCACAGATACGCAGTATTTT. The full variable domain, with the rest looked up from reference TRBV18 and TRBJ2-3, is NAGVMQNPRHLVRRRGQEARLRCSPMKGHSHVYWYRQLPEEGLKFMVYLQKENIIDESGMPKERFSAEFPKEGPSILRIQQVVRGDSAAYFCASSRKGATSTDTQYFGPGTRLTVL.

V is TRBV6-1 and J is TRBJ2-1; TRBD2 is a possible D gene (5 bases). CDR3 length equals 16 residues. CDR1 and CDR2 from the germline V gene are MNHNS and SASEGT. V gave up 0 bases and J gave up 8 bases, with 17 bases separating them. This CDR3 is CASSEARATMRDEQFF. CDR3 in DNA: TGTGCCAGCAGTGAAGCCCGGGCAACGATGCGGGATGAGCAGTTCTTC.

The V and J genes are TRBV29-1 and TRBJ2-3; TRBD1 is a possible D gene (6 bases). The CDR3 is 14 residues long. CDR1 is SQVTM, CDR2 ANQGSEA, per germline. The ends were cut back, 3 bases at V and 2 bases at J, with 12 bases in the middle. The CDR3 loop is CSVDFDRSTDTQYF. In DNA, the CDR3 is TGCAGCGTTGATTTCGACAGGTCCACAGATACGCAGTATTTT.

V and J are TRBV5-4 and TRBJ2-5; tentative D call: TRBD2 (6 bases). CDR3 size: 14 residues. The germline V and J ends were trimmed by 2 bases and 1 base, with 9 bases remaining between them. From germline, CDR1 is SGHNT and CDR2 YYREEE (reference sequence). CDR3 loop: CASSFGGIQETQYF. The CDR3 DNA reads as TGTGCCAGCAGCTTTGGGGGGATCCAAGAGACCCAGTACTTC.

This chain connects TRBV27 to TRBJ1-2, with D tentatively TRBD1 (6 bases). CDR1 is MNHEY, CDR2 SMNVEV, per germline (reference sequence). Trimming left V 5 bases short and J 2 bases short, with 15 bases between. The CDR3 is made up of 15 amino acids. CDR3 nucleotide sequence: TGTGCCAGCAGTCTAAAGGGACACCAGAACTATGGCTACACCTTC. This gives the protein CASSLKGHQNYGYTF.

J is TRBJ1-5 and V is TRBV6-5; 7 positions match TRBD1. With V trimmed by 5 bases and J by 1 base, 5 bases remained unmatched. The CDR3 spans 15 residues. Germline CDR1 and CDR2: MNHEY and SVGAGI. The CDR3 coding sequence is TGTGCCAGCAGTCCGACAGGGTCGAGCAATCAGCCCCAGCATTTT. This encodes CASSPTGSSNQPQHF.

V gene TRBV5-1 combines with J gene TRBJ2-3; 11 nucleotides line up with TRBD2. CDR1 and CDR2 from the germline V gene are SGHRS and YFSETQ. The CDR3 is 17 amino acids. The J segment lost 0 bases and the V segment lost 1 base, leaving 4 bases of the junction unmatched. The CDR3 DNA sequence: TGCGCCAGCAGCTTGACAGGGACTAGCGGCAGCACAGATACGCAGTATTTT. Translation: CASSLTGTSGSTDTQYF.

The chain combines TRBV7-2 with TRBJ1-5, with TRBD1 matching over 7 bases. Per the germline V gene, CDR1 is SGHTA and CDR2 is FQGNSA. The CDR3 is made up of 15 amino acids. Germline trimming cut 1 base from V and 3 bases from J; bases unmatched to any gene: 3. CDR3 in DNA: TGTGCCAGCAGCTTAGTGGGACAGAACAATCAGCCCCAGCATTTT. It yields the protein CASSLVGQNNQPQHF.

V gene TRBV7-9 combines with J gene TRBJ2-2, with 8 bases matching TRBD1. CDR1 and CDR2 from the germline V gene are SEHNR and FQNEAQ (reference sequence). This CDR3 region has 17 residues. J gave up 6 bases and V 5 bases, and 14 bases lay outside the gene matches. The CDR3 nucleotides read TGTGCCAGCAGCCCCCACCCCACAGGGGGACAGTCCGGGGAGCTGTTTTTT. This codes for CASSPHPTGGQSGELFF.